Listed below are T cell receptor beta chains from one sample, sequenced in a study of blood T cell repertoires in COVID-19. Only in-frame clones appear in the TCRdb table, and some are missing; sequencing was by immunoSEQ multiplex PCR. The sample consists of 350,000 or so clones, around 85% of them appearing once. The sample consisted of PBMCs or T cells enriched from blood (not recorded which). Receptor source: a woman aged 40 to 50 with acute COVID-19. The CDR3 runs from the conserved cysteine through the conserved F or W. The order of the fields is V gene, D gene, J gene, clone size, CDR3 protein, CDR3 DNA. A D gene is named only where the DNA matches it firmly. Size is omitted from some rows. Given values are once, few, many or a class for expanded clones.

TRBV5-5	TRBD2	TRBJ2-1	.	CASSPALLAVSSYNEQFF	TGTGCCAGCAGCCCGGCCCTCCTAGCGGTTAGCTCCTACAATGAGCAGTTCTTC
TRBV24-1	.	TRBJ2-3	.	CATGGPSTDTQYF	TGTGCCACCGGGGGCCCTAGCACAGATACGCAGTATTTT
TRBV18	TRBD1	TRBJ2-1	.	CASSPTGGSYNEQFF	TGTGCCAGCTCTCCGACAGGGGGCTCCTACAATGAGCAGTTCTTC
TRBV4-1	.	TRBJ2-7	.	CASSQGLSKGAYEQYF	TGCGCCAGCAGCCAGGGTTTGTCGAAAGGGGCCTACGAGCAGTACTTC
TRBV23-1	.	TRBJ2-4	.	CASSQSGTRTPHTLAKNIQYF	TGCGCCAGCAGTCAATCCGGGACAAGAACCCCTCACACATTAGCCAAAAACATTCAGTACTTC
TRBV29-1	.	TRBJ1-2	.	CSVEDRYGYTF	TGCAGCGTTGAGGACAGATATGGCTACACCTTC
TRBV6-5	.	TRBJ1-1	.	CAAKGRELNTEAFF	TGTGCCGCGAAAGGCAGGGAATTGAACACTGAAGCTTTCTTT
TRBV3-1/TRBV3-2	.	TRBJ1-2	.	CASSQPGVGDYGYTF	TGTGCCAGCAGCCAACCCGGGGTCGGTGACTATGGCTACACCTTC
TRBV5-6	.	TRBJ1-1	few	CASRLFMGGEAFF	TGTGCCAGCAGACTCTTTATGGGGGGTGAAGCTTTCTTT
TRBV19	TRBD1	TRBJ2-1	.	CASSTGQPGYNEQFF	TGTGCCAGTAGTACGGGACAGCCCGGATACAATGAGCAGTTCTTC
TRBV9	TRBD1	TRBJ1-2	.	CASSGTGGNGYTF	TGTGCCAGCAGCGGCACAGGGGGCAATGGCTACACCTTC
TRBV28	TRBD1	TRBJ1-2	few	CASSSTGKGYTF	TGTGCCAGCAGCTCGACAGGGAAGGGCTACACCTTC
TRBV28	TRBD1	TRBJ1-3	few	CASTPGDRRNTIYF	TGTGCCAGCACCCCCGGGGACAGGAGAAACACCATATATTTT
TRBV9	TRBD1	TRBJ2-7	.	CASSELAPGQGEVEQYF	TGTGCCAGCAGCGAACTAGCCCCCGGACAGGGGGAGGTCGAGCAGTACTTC
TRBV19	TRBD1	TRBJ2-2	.	CASRSRTGYTGELFF	TGTGCCTCCCGATCCCGGACAGGGTACACCGGGGAGCTGTTTTTT
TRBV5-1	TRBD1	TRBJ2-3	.	CASSYRDRMTDTQYF	TGCGCCAGCAGCTACCGGGACAGGATGACAGATACGCAGTATTTT